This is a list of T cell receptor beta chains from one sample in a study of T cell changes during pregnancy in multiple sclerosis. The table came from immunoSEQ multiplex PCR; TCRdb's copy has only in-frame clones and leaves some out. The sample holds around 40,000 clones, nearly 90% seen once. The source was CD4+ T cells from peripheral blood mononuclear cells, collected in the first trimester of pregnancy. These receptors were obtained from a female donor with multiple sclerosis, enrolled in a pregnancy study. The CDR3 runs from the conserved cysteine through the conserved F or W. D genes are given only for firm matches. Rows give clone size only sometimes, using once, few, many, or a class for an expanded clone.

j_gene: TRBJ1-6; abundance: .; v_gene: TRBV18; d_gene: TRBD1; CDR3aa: CASSERGRGSPLHF; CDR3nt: TGTGCCAGCTCAGAAAGGGGGCGCGGATCACCCCTCCACTTT
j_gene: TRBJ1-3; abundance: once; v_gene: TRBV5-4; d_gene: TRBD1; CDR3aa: CASRRRQGALSGNTIYF; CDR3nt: TGTGCCAGCAGGCGGCGACAGGGGGCTCTCTCTGGAAACACCATATATTTT
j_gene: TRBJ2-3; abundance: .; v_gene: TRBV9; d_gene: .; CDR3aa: CASSLTPAGSTDTQYF; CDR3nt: TGTGCCAGCAGTCTCACTCCGGCAGGGTCCACAGATACGCAGTATTTT
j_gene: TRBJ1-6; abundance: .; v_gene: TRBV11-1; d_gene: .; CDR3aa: CASSLDPGSAAKPLHF; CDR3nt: TGTGCCAGCAGCTTAGATCCGGGATCCGCAGCTAAACCCCTCCACTTT
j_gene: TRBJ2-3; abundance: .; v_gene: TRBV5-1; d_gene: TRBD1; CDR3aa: CASSGGQESDTQYF; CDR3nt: TGCGCCAGCAGCGGGGGACAGGAATCAGATACGCAGTATTTT
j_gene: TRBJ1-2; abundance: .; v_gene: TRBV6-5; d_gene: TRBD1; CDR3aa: CASSYQDRAPYGYTF; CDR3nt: TGTGCCAGCAGTTACCAGGACAGGGCCCCCTACGGCTACACCTTC
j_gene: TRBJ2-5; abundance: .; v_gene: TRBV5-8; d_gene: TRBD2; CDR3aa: CASSAGEAGGETQYF; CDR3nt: TGTGCCAGCAGCGCTGGGGAAGCGGGAGGAGAGACCCAGTACTTC
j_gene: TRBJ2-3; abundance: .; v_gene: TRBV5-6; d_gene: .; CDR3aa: CASSLGRETDTQYF; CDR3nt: TGTGCCAGCAGCTTGGGACGGGAGACAGATACGCAGTATTTT
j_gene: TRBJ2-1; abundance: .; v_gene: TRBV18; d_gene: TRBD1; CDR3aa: CASSQRTGGADNEQFF; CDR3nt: TGTGCCAGCTCTCAAAGGACAGGGGGCGCCGACAATGAGCAGTTCTTC
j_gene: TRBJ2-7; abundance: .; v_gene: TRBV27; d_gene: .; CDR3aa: CASSGNGLPYEQYF; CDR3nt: TGTGCCAGCAGCGGGAACGGGTTACCCTACGAGCAGTACTTC
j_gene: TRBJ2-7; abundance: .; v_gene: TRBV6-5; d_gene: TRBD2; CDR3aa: CASSYSTSGPYEQYF; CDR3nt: TGTGCCAGCAGTTACTCGACTAGCGGCCCCTACGAGCAGTACTTC
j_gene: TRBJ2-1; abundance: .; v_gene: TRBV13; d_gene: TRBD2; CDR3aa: CASSRLAGYNEQFF; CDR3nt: TGTGCCAGCAGCCGACTAGCGGGCTACAATGAGCAGTTCTTC
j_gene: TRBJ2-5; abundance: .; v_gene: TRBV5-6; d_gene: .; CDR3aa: CASSTGRRGETQYF; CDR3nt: TGTGCCAGCAGCACCGGGCGCAGAGGGGAGACCCAGTACTTC